This T cell receptor (beta chain) was captured in a study of shared clonotypes between healthy human individuals. Study findings and constraints: Non-shared clonotypes displayed generation probabilities falling below those of clonotypes present in all four donors.

The donors, all of them Caucasian adults, lived in Nashville, Tennessee. This CDR3 contains 16 residues. Germline values: CDR1 SEHNR, CDR2 FQNEAQ (reference sequence). The germline V and J ends were trimmed by 5 bases and 7 bases, with 21 bases remaining between them. In the authors' methods: Junction-only immunoSEQ sequences carried no quality scores, so filtering differed. Clones were sequenced by immunoSEQ multiplex PCR, and TCRdb holds only the in-frame ones, with some missing. That table furnishes V, J and clone size, whereas the DNA furnished D and trimming. This table has hundreds of thousands of clones, around 73% appearing once. Comment on this clone: What it binds is unknown.

The source material was memory CD4+ T cells sorted from blood. Described subset: CD45RA-negative fraction. This chain joins TRBV7-9 and TRBJ2-4, with D hard to call. The receptor was isolated from a woman between 25 and 40 years old in good health. CDR3 nucleotide sequence: TGTGCCAGCAGCCTACGGACCCTGGGCTCTGGGAACATTCAGTACTTC. Its translation is CASSLRTLGSGNIQYF.